This T cell receptor (beta chain) was profiled in a study of radiation and T cells in renal cell carcinoma. Time point: blood 4 weeks post-SBRT, at nephrectomy. Treatment given: 15 Gy SBRT to primary tumor, nephrectomy 4 weeks later. About this clone: Other DNA sequences within the sample encode an identical CDR3.

Sequencing was performed with immunoSEQ multiplex PCR; in TCRdb, only in-frame clones are kept and a portion is missing. The data hold more than 120,000 clones, with 65% to 90% observed a single time. The sequence was obtained from a woman aged 45-59 years with renal cell carcinoma. Sequencing used blood, obtained from a patient whose treatment included radiotherapy and nephrectomy.

The CDR3 DNA sequence: TGCGCCAGCAGTCCCGGGACAGCTAGCACAGATACGCAGTATTTT. Residues: CASSPGTASTDTQYF. The rearrangement uses TRBV5-1 and TRBJ2-3; 7 positions match TRBD1. Germline trimming cut 5 bases from V and 0 bases from J; bases unmatched to any gene: 6. CDR3 length equals 15 residues. Germline CDR1 and CDR2: SGHRS and YFSETQ.